The 26 T cell receptor beta chains below all came from one sample that was sequenced in a study of blood T cells in healthy people across ages. Next came a second PCR, run for about 6 to 11 cycles, which used a sample-barcoded 5' primer along with a J-beta primer mix. TCRdb independently ran MiXCR on the 5' RACE reads; one entry per CDR3 protein. The sample lists 1.5 million to 2 million distinct CDR3 sequences, about two fifths occurring once. The sample consisted of blood. These TCRs come from a human donor in good health.

The chain carries TRBV7-7 and TRBJ2-4; maybe TRBD2 (6 bases). This CDR3 spans 14 amino acids. The V end lost 0 bases, the J end lost 13 bases, and 16 bases lay between the germline ends. Germline CDR1 and CDR2: SSHAT and FNYEAQ (reference sequence). CDR3 residues: CASSLAGLNNEQYF. CDR3 DNA sequence: TGTGCCAGCAGCTTAGCGGGACTTAACAATGAGCAGTACTTC.

This clonotype was observed a handful of times. The V call is TRBV7-6, the J call TRBJ2-1, with a possible D match to TRBD1 (6 bases). Trimming left V 1 base short and J 0 bases short, with 16 bases between. The CDR3 contains 18 residues. The germline CDR1 and CDR2 sequences are SGHVS and FNYEAQ. CDR3 sequence: CASSLEWGVGGSYNEQFF. As DNA, the CDR3 is TGTGCCAGCAGCTTAGAGTGGGGTGTAGGGGGCTCCTACAATGAGCAGTTCTTC. Supplemented by reference TRBV7-6 and TRBJ2-1, the full variable domain reads GAGVSQSPRYKVTKRGQDVALRCDPISGHVSLYWYRQALGQGPEFLTYFNYEAQQDKSGLPNDRFSAERPEGSISTLTIQRTEQRDSAMYRCASSLEWGVGGSYNEQFFGPGTRLTVL.

This chain connects TRBV12-3 or TRBV12-4 to TRBJ2-5, with 7 bases lining up with TRBD1. The V and J ends lost 8 bases and 2 bases, in that order; junction bases with no gene match: 8. The CDR3 totals 14 residues. CDR3 coding DNA: TGTGCCAGCGCCTACCGACAGGGTCAAGAGACCCAGTACTTC. This translates into CASAYRQGQETQYF.

V and J are TRBV24-1 and TRBJ2-1; 10 nucleotides agree with TRBD1. V lost 5 bases to trimming and J lost 3 bases; unmatched junction nucleotides: 3. Germline CDR1 and CDR2: KGHDR and SFDVKD. The CDR3 is 15 amino acids. The CDR3 region has the DNA TGTGCCACCAGTGGTTGGGACAGGGGCTACAATGAGCAGTTCTTC. Protein sequence: CATSGWDRGYNEQFF.

The rearrangement joins TRBV7-3 to TRBJ2-1; 8 bases match TRBD2. Unmatched junction bases numbered 6, after V lost 5 bases and J lost 9 bases. The CDR3 is made up of 13 amino acids. CDR1 and CDR2 from the germline V gene are SGHTA and FQGTGA. CDR3 sequence reads: CASSPPGGCEQFF. The CDR3 bases are TGTGCCAGCAGCCCACCGGGGGGGTGTGAGCAGTTCTTC.

This clonotype has more than one count but fewer than ten. CDR3 sequence (DNA): TGCAGCGTTGAGGACAGGGGGAATGAGCAGTTCTTC. Translation gives CSVEDRGNEQFF. The gene calls are TRBV29-1 and TRBJ2-1, with 10 bases lining up with TRBD1. With 3 bases clipped from V and 7 bases from J, the junction kept 0 bases outside the gene matches. From germline, CDR1 is SQVTM and CDR2 ANQGSEA. There are 12 residues in the CDR3.

This clonotype has just one count. This chain connects TRBV11-2 to TRBJ2-5, with 9 bases matching TRBD2. The CDR3 covers 16 residues. J was trimmed by 4 bases and V by 1 base; bases with no gene match: 7. Germline lookup yields CDR1 SGHAT and CDR2 FQNNGV. CDR3 sequence: CASSLGLSGGRETQYF. In DNA form, the CDR3 reads TGTGCCAGCAGCTTAGGTCTTAGCGGGGGTAGAGAGACCCAGTACTTC.

As regards this clonotype: The junction departs from germline at one end; a sequencing error may be responsible. This chain links TRBV7-9 with TRBJ2-5; D possibly uses TRBD1 or TRBD2 (5 bases each). The CDR3 is 14 amino acids. CDR1 SEHNR and CDR2 FQNEAQ come from the germline V gene (reference sequence). The DNA for the CDR3 is TGTTCCAGCAGCTTAGAAGCAGGGAGAAAGACCCAGTACTTC. Protein product: CSSSLEAGRKTQYF.

With respect to this clonotype: One end of the junction is discordant with germline, which a read error may explain. The rearrangement joins TRBV7-2 to TRBJ2-1; tentatively, D is TRBD2 (5 bases). The CDR3 is made up of 15 amino acids. Germline CDR1 reads SGHTA; CDR2 reads FQGNSA. The CDR3 DNA sequence: TGTGTCAGCAGCTTAGGCACTAGAGGGCTCTATGAGCAGTTCTTC. Amino acids: CVSSLGTRGLYEQFF.

This clonotype showed up just once. The gene calls are TRBV3-1 and TRBJ2-7, with TRBD1 identical over 9 bases. The end of the DNA is better explained by TRBJ2-5, so the J call may be wrong. Per germline, CDR1 LGHDT and CDR2 YNNKEL (reference sequence). This CDR3 region has 16 residues. The CDR3 sequence: CASSQPNRGLKKTQYF. The CDR3 DNA follows: TGTGCCAGCAGCCAGCCGAACAGGGGGCTGAAGAAGACCCAGTACTTC.

In this sample, this clonotype turned up a few times. CDR3 bases: TGCAGTGCGACCCGACTAGCGGGGACGTACCAAGAGACCCAGTACTTC. This encodes CSATRLAGTYQETQYF. This chain links TRBV20-1 with TRBJ2-5; 11 bases agree with TRBD2. Germline CDR1 is DFQATT and CDR2 is SNEGSKA (reference sequence). The CDR3 covers 16 residues. J was trimmed by 0 bases and V by 6 bases; bases with no gene match: 9.

This clonotype was picked up many times. V and J are TRBV12-3 or TRBV12-4 and TRBJ1-1; no clear D gene. V was shortened by 6 bases and J by 2 bases, with 10 bases between the two germline ends. CDR3 length equals 13 residues. The CDR3 is CASSFTQNTEAFF. The CDR3 nucleotides read TGTGCCAGCAGCTTTACGCAAAACACTGAAGCTTTCTTT.

The chain couples TRBV28 to TRBJ2-4, with D possibly called TRBD1 or TRBD2 (5 bases each). This CDR3 has 15 residues. V lost 1 base and J 13 bases, leaving 20 bases between the germline ends. Per the germline V gene, CDR1 is MDHEN and CDR2 is SYDVKM. The CDR3 DNA sequence: TGTGCCAGCAGTTTATCCGGGACGACAAACAATGAGCAGTACTTC. Residues: CASSLSGTTNNEQYF.

The CDR3 nucleotides read TGCAGTGCTAGAGCTGAGAGGGGCTATGGCTACACCTTC. Translation gives CSARAERGYGYTF. The rearrangement uses TRBV20-1 and TRBJ1-2, with D possibly being TRBD1 (5 bases). The CDR3 has 13 amino acids. The germline V gene has CDR1 DFQATT and CDR2 SNEGSKA (reference sequence). Trimming removed 1 base at V and 4 bases at J, with 10 bases between.

In this sample, this clonotype turned up a few times. This chain joins TRBV20-1 and TRBJ1-1; no reliable D call. Germline V lookup: CDR1 DFQATT, CDR2 SNEGSKA (reference sequence). V was pared by 6 bases and J by 0 bases, with 11 bases between. The CDR3 has 13 residues. CDR3: CSAPWQMNTEAFF. The CDR3 DNA is TGCAGTGCCCCCTGGCAGATGAACACTGAAGCTTTCTTT.

The V and J genes are TRBV12-3 or TRBV12-4 and TRBJ2-7, with 9 bases that match TRBD1. The V and J ends lost 5 bases and 5 bases, in that order; junction bases with no gene match: 10. CDR3 length: 15 amino acids. The CDR3 DNA follows: TGTGCCAGCAGTGATCCGGGACAGGGAGGTGACGAGCAGTACTTC. Its translation: CASSDPGQGGDEQYF.

This clonotype was seen a few times. The chain uses TRBV15 and TRBJ1-2; D not certain. The CDR3 spans 12 residues. With 0 bases removed from V and 8 bases from J, the gap between germline ends came to 7 bases. Germline V gene data show CDR1 as LNHNV and CDR2 as YYDKDF (reference sequence). The CDR3 is CATSRDGRGYTF. CDR3 coding DNA: TGTGCCACCAGCAGAGATGGCCGCGGCTACACCTTC.

The chain joins TRBV5-1 to TRBJ1-4; D not resolved. V was trimmed by 5 bases and J by 8 bases, leaving 16 bases between them. The CDR3 runs 14 residues. CDR1 is SGHRS and CDR2 is YFSETQ in the germline V gene. The CDR3 nucleotides read TGCGCCAGCAGGTCCGGGGAGGCAGGAGAAAAACTGTTTTTT. Protein product: CASRSGEAGEKLFF.

V usage is TRBV7-9 and J usage is TRBJ2-4; D not certain. The J call may not be correct, given that the DNA end is closer to TRBJ2-5. Germline V gene data show CDR1 as SEHNR and CDR2 as FQNEAQ (reference sequence). This CDR3 is built from 13 residues. The CDR3 sequence: CASSGPLRETQYF. CDR3 in DNA: TGTGCCAGCAGCGGTCCTTTACGAGAGACCCAGTACTTC.

There are a few counts of this clonotype. J is TRBJ2-5 and V is TRBV20-1, with D tentatively TRBD1 (5 bases). The CDR3 is 13 residues long. Trimming pared 1 base from V and 5 bases from J, leaving 11 bases between. From germline, CDR1 is DFQATT and CDR2 SNEGSKA (reference sequence). The CDR3 loop is CSARARAGETQYF. CDR3 nucleotides: TGCAGTGCTAGAGCCAGGGCAGGGGAGACCCAGTACTTC.

Worth noting for this clonotype: One end of the junction fails to match germline, which may point to a read error. In DNA, the CDR3 is TGTGCCAGCAGCAGGGACGGTTATGGCTGCACCTTC. It yields the protein CASSRDGYGCTF. The chain couples TRBV7-2 to TRBJ1-2, with TRBD1 as a possible D gene (5 bases). This CDR3 is 12 amino acids long. Germline values: CDR1 SGHTA, CDR2 FQGNSA.

The chain combines TRBV20-1 with TRBJ2-7, with 7 bases lining up with TRBD2. This CDR3 has 16 residues. Germline CDR1 is DFQATT and CDR2 is SNEGSKA (reference sequence). Unmatched junction bases numbered 8, after V lost 0 bases and J lost 0 bases. CDR3 nucleotides: TGCAGTGCTAGAGATCTCCTAGCGGTTATCTCCTACGAGCAGTACTTC. Encoded protein: CSARDLLAVISYEQYF.

The sample holds one count of this clonotype. The gene calls are TRBV29-1 and TRBJ1-2; D is unresolved. The CDR3 has 13 residues. V dropped 4 bases and J dropped 7 bases, with 16 bases sitting between them. In germline, CDR1 is SQVTM, CDR2 ANQGSEA. CDR3 in amino acids: CSVVIESARGYTF. The CDR3, as DNA: TGCAGCGTTGTAATCGAAAGTGCTCGTGGCTACACCTTC.

This sequence joins TRBV4-3 and TRBJ1-2, with D tentatively TRBD1 (5 bases). CDR3 length: 14 amino acids. The germline gives CDR1 LGHNA, CDR2 YSLEER. With 2 bases removed from V and 6 bases from J, the gap between germline ends came to 13 bases. DNA for the CDR3: TGCGCCAGCAGCCAATTACTTAGGGGCGATGGCTACACCTTC. It yields the protein CASSQLLRGDGYTF.

The rearrangement uses TRBV29-1 and TRBJ1-2; TRBD1 is a possible D gene (5 bases). Trimming shortened V by 4 bases and J by 2 bases, and 14 bases separated the two germline ends. Per the germline V gene, CDR1 is SQVTM and CDR2 is ANQGSEA. There are 14 residues in the CDR3. The CDR3 region is CSVAPLGRNYGYTF. DNA of the CDR3: TGCAGCGTTGCCCCACTGGGGCGAAACTATGGCTACACCTTC.

This clonotype came up many times. The J gene is TRBJ2-1, the V gene TRBV29-1; D call uncertain. Trimming cost V 4 bases and J 2 bases, with 3 bases left between them. Germline V gene data show CDR1 as SQVTM and CDR2 as ANQGSEA. This CDR3 is built from 11 residues. The CDR3 region has the DNA TGCAGCGTTGTTCCCTACAATGAGCAGTTCTTC. Translation gives CSVVPYNEQFF.